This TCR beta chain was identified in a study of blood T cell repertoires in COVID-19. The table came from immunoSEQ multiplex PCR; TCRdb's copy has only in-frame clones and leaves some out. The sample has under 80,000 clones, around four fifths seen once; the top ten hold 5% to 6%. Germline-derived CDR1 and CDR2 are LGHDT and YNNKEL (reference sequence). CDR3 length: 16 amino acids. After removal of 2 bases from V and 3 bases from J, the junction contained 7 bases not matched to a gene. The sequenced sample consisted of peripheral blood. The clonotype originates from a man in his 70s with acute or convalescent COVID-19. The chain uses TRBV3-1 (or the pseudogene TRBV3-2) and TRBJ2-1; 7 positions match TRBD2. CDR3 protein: CASSQYSGDYYNEQFF. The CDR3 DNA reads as TGTGCCAGCAGCCAATACAGCGGGGATTACTACAATGAGCAGTTCTTC.